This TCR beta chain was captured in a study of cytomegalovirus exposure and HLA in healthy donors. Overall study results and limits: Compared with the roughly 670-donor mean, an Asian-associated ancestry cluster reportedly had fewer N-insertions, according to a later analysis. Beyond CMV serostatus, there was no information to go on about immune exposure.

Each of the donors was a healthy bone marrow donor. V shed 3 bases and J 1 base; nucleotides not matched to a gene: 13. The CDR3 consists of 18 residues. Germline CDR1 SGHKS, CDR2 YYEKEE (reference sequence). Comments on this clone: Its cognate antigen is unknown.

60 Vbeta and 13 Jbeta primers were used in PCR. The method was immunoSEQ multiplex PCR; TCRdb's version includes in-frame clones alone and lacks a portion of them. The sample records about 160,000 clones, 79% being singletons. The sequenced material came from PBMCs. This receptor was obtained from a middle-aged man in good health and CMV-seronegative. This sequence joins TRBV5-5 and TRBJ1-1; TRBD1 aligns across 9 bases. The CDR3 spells CASSSLFRDRVTNTEAFF. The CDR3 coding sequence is TGTGCCAGCAGCTCATTATTCCGGGACAGGGTCACGAACACTGAAGCTTTCTTT.